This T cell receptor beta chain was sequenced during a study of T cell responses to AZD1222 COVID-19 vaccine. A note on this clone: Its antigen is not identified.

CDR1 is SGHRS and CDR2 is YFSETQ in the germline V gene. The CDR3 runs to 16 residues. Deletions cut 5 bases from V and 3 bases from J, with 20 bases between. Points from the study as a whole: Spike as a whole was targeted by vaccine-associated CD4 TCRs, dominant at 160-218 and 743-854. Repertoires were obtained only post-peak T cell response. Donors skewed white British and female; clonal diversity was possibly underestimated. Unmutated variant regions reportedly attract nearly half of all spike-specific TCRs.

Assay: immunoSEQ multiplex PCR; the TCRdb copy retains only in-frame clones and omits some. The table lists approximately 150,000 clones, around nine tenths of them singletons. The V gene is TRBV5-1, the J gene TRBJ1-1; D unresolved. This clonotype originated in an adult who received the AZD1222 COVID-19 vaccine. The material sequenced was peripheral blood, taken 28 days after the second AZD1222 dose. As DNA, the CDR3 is TGCGCCAGCAGTCCCCCGGGAGCCCTTCCCTACACTGAAGCTTTCTTT. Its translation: CASSPPGALPYTEAFF.